Reported below is one T cell receptor beta chain. The data derive from a study of blood T cells in healthy people across ages. Looking at the study overall: With template switching, about one barcoded beta molecule was captured per two T cells.

The CDR3 is 13 amino acids. Germline assignment: CDR1 SQVTM and CDR2 ANQGSEA. Losses at the gene ends were 7 bases for V and 4 bases for J; bases not matched to a gene: 7. With a J-beta primer mix and a sample-barcoded 5' primer, a second PCR ran roughly 6 to 11 cycles. A single record per CDR3 protein comes from TCRdb applying MiXCR to the 5' RACE reads. The profile shows hundreds of thousands of distinct CDR3 sequences, about 28% of them singletons. These same data were also listed under a study on T cells of mothers and their children. This second study says: Barcodes and 2-4 random nucleotides were added by M1S in the second PCR. It was observed that no persistent microchimeric T cell clones could be detected.

The sample consisted of blood. This chain links TRBV29-1 with TRBJ2-5, with 9 nucleotides matching TRBD1. The sequence came from a boy under 10 years old in good health. The CDR3 protein is CSAKTGGRETQYF. CDR3 coding DNA: TGCAGCGCCAAAACAGGGGGCCGAGAGACCCAGTACTTC.